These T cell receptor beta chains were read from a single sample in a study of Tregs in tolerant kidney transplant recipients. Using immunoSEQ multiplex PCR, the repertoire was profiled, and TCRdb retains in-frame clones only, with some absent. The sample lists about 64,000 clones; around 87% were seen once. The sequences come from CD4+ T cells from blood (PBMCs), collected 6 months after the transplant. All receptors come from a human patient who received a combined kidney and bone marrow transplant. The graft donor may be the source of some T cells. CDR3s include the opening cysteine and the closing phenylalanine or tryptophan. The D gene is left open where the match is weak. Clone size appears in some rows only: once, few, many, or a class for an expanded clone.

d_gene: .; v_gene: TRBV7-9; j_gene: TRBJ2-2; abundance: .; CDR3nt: TGTGCCAGCAGCTTAGTACAGACCGGGGAGCTGTTTTTT; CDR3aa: CASSLVQTGELFF
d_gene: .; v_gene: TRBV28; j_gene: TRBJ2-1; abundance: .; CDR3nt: TGTGCCAGCAGGACCACAGGCCACCAAGGGGGTGAGCAGTTCTTC; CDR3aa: CASRTTGHQGGEQFF
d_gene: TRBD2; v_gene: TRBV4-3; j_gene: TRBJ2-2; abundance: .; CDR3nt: TGCGCCAGCAGCCAAGGTTGGCTAGCGGGAGTGACCGGGGAGCTGTTTTTT; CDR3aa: CASSQGWLAGVTGELFF
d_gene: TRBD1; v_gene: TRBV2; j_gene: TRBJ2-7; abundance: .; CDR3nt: TGTGCCAGCAGTGGGGGACAGGGTAAGCACGAGCAGTACTTC; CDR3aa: CASSGGQGKHEQYF
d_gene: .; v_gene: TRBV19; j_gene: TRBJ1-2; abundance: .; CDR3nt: TGTGCCAGTAGTATAGTTCTGCGGGGCTATGGCTACACCTTC; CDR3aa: CASSIVLRGYGYTF
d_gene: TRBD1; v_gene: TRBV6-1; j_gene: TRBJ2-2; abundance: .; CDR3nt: TGTGCCAGCAGTGAAGTTCCTACAGGACAGGGGGGCACCGGGGAGCTGTTTTTT; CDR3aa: CASSEVPTGQGGTGELFF
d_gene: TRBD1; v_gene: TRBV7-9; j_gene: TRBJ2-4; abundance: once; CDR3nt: TGTGCCAGCAGCGACACAGGGGAATCAGGCATTCAGTACTTC; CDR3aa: CASSDTGESGIQYF
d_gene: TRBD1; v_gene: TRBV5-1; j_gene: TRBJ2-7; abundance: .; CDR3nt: TGCGCCAGCAGCTTGTCAGGGGGCTCCATCTACGAGCAGTACTTC; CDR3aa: CASSLSGGSIYEQYF
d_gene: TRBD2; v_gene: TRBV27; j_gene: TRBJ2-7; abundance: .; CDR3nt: TGTGCCAGCAGTTTAGGGAGGGGAGAGCAGTACTTC; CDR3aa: CASSLGRGEQYF
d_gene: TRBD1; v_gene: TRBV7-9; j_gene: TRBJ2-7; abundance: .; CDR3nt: TGTGCCAGCAGCCCGAGACAGGGATCCTACGAGCAGTACTTC; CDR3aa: CASSPRQGSYEQYF
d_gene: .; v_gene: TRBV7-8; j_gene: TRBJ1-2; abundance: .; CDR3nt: TGTGCCAGCAGCTTAGTTCGCCAGGGGCGGGGCTACACCTTC; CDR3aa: CASSLVRQGRGYTF
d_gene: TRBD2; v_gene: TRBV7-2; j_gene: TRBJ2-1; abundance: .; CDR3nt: TGTGCCAGCACCGACCTGGGACTAGCGGGAGGGCCGAAACACAATGAGCAGTTCTTC; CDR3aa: CASTDLGLAGGPKHNEQFF
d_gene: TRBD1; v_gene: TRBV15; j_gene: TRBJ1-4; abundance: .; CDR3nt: TGTGCCACCAGCAGAGATGCTCCAGGGGGTGCTAATGAAAAACTGTTTTTT; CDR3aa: CATSRDAPGGANEKLFF
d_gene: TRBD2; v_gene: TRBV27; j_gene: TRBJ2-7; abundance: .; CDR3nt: TGTGCCAGCAGTTTATTGCGGGGGTCCTACGAGCAGTACTTC; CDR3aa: CASSLLRGSYEQYF
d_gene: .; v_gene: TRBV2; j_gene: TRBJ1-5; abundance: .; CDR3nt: TGTGCCAGCAGTTTGGACACGGTCACTCAGCCCCAGCATTTT; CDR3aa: CASSLDTVTQPQHF
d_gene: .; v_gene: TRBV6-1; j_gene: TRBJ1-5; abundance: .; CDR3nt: TGTGCCAGCAGTTCCTCACAGGGCCAGCCCCAGCATTTT; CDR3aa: CASSSSQGQPQHF
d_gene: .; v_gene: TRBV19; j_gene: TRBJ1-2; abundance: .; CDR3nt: TGCGCCAGTAGTATCCCAGGGGAGTACTATGGCTACACCTTC; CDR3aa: CASSIPGEYYGYTF
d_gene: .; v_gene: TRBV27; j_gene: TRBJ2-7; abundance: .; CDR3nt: TGTGCCAGCAGTTTAAGGGACACCTACTCCTACGAGCAGTACTTC; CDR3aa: CASSLRDTYSYEQYF
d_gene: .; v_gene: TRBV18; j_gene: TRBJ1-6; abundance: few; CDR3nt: TGTGCCAGCTCACCGAGGGGGAAGGATGGTTCACCCCTCCACTTT; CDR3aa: CASSPRGKDGSPLHF
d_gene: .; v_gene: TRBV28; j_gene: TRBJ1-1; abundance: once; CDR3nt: TGTGCCAGCAGTTTGGAGTTGAGGTACACTGAAGCTTTCTTT; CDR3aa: CASSLELRYTEAFF
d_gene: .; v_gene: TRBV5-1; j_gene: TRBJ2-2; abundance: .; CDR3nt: TGCGCCAGCAGCGGACCGTCGGGGAGCGCGAACACCGGGGAGCTGTTTTTT; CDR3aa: CASSGPSGSANTGELFF
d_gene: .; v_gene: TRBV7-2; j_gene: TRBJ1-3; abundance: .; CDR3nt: TGTGCCAGCAGCTTAGCGGTCAGACAGATTGGAAACACCATATATTTT; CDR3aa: CASSLAVRQIGNTIYF
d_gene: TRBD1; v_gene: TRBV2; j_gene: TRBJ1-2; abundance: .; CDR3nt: TGTGCCAGCCGGGGACAGCCCCTCGGCTACACCTTC; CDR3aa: CASRGQPLGYTF
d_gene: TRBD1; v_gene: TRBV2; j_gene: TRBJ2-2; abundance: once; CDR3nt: TGTGCCATCCATACAGGGGAAACCGGGGAGCTGTTTTTT; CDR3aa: CAIHTGETGELFF
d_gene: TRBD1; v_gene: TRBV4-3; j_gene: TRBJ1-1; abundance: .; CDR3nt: TGCGCCAGCAGCCAAGGACAGGGGGTTCGAGGGACTGAAGCTTTCTTT; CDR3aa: CASSQGQGVRGTEAFF
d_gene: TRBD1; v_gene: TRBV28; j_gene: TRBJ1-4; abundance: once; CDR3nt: TGTGCCAGCACGCGGACAGGGGGCGCTGCTAATGAAAAACTGTTTTTT; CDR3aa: CASTRTGGAANEKLFF
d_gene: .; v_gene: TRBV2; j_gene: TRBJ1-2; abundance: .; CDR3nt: TGTGCCGGAAACAGGGAGGGTTACTATGGCTACACCTTC; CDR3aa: CAGNREGYYGYTF
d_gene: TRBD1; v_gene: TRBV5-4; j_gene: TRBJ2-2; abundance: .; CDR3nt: TGTGCCAGCAGCTTGGACAGGGGGCCGAACACCGGGGAGCTGTTTTTT; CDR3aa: CASSLDRGPNTGELFF
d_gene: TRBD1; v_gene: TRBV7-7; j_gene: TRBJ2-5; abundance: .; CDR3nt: TGTGCCAGCAGCTTAGATCAGGGGGTTGAAGAGACCCAGTACTTC; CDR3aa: CASSLDQGVEETQYF
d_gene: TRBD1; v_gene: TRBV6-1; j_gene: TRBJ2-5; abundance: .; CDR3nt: TGTGCCAGCCCCCCCGCCGGGACAGGGTCTACTGTGTACTTC; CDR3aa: CASPPAGTGSTVYF
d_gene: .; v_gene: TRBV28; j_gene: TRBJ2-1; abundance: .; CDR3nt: TGTGCCAGCAGTTTCGGTTCATACAATGAGCAGTTCTTC; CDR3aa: CASSFGSYNEQFF
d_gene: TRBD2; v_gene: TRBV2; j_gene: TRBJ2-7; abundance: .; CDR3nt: TGTGCCTCCCACAGGACTAGCGGGCTCTCCTACGAGCAGTACTTC; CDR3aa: CASHRTSGLSYEQYF
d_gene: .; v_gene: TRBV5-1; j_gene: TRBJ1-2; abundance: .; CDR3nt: TGCGCCAGCAGCCCGCGGCAGTTCAACTATGGCTACACCTTC; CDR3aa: CASSPRQFNYGYTF
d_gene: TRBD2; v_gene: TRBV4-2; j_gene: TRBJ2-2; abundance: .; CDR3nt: TGTGCCAGCAGCCAAGTCCTAGCGGGAAAAAACGGGGAGCTGTTTTTT; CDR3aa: CASSQVLAGKNGELFF
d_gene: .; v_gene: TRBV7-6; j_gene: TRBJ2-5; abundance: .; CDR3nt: TGTGCCAGCAGCTTGGCGGGGAAAGAGACCCAGTACTTC; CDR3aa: CASSLAGKETQYF
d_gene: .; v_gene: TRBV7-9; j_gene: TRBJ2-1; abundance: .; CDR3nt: TGTGCCAGCAGCCCCACGAGAGGGGGAGCCAACTACAATGAGCAGTTCTTC; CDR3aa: CASSPTRGGANYNEQFF
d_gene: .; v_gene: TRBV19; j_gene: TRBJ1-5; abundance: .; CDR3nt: TGTGCCAGTAGTATAGATAAAAATCAGCCCCAGCATTTT; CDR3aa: CASSIDKNQPQHF
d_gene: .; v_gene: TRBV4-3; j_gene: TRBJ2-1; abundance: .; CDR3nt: TGCGCCAGCAGCCAAGACGGATCAGCGGACCCCTACAATGAGCAGTTCTTC; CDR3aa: CASSQDGSADPYNEQFF
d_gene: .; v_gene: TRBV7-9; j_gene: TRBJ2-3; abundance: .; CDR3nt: TGTGCCAGCAGCTTACGGGGGACAGTCACAGATACGCAGTATTTT; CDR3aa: CASSLRGTVTDTQYF
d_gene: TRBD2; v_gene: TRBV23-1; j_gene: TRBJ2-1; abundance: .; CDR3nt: TGCGCCAGCAGTCTCAATAGCGGGGGGGCCGACCATGAGCAGTTCTTC; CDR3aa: CASSLNSGGADHEQFF
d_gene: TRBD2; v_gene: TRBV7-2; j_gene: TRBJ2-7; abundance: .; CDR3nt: TGTGCCAGCAGCTTCACTAGCGGGAGATGGGACGAGCAGTACTTC; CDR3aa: CASSFTSGRWDEQYF